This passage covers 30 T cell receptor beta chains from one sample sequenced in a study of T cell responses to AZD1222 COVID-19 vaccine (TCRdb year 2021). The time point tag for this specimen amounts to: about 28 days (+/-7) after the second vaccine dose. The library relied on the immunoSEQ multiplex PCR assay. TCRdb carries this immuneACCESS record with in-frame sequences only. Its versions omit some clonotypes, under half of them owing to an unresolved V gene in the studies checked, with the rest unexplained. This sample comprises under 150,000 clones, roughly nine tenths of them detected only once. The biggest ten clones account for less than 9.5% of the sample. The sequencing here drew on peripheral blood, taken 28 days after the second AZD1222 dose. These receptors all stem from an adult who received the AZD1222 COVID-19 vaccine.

CDR3: CASSYSYSNEQFF. The CDR3, as DNA: TGTGCCAGCAGTTACTCATACAGTAATGAGCAGTTCTTC. The chain is built from TRBV6-2 or TRBV6-3 and TRBJ2-1; D remains ambiguous. The CDR3 extends over 13 amino acids. Germline CDR1 reads MNHEY; CDR2 reads SVGEGT. Trimming removed 0 bases from V and 7 bases from J, with 7 bases in between.

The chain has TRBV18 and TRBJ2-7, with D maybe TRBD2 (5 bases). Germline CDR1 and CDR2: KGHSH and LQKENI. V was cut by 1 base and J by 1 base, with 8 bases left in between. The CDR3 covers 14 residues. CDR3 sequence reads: CASSPRGISYEQYF. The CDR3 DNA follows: TGTGCCAGCTCACCACGAGGGATTTCCTACGAGCAGTACTTC.

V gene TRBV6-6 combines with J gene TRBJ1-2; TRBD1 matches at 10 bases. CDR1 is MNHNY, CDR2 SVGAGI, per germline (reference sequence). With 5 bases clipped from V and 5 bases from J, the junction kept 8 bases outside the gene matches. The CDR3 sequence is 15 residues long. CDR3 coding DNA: TGTGCCAGCAGTCCTTGGGACAGGGGTGGGTATGGCTACACCTTC. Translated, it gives CASSPWDRGGYGYTF.

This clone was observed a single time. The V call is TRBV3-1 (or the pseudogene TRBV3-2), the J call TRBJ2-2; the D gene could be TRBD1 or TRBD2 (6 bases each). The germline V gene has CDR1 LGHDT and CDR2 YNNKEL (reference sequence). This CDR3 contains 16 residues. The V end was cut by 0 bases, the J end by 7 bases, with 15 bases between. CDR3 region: CASSQDGGGSGGELFF. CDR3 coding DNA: TGTGCCAGCAGCCAAGATGGAGGGGGATCGGGCGGGGAGCTGTTTTTT.

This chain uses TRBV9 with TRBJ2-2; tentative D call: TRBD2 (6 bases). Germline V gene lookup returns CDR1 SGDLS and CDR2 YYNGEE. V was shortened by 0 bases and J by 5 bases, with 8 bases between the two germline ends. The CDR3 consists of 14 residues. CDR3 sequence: CASSVGGDTGELFF. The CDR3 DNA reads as TGTGCCAGCAGCGTAGGCGGGGATACCGGGGAGCTGTTTTTT.

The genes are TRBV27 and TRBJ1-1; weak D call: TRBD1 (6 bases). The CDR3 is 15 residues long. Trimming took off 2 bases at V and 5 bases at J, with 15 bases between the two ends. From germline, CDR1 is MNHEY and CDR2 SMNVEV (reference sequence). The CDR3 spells CASSLGAGTLTEAFF. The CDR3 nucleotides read TGTGCCAGCAGTTTAGGGGCAGGGACACTGACTGAAGCTTTCTTT.

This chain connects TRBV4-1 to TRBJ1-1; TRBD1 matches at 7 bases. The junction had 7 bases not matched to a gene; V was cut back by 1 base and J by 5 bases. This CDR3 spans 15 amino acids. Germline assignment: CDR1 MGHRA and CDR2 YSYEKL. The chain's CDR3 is CASSQVSGGNTEAFF. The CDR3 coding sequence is TGCGCCAGCAGCCAAGTCTCAGGGGGGAATACTGAAGCTTTCTTT.

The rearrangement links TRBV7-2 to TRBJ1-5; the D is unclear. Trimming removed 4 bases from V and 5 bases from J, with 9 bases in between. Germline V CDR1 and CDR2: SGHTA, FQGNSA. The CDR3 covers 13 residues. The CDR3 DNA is TGTGCCAGCAGCTCCTCTTTCGATCAGCCCCAGCATTTT. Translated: CASSSSFDQPQHF.

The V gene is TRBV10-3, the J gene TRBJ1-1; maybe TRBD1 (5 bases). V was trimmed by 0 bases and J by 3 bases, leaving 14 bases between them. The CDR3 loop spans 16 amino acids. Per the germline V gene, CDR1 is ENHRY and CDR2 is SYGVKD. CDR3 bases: TGTGCCATCAGTGAGTCGAAGGGGCAGTCGTACACTGAAGCTTTCTTT. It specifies CAISESKGQSYTEAFF.

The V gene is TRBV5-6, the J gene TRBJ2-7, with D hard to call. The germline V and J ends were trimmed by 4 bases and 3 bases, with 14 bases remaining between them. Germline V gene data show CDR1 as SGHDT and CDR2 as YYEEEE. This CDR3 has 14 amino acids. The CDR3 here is CASSLQMGYYEQYF. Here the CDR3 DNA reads TGTGCCAGCAGCCTGCAGATGGGGTACTACGAGCAGTACTTC.

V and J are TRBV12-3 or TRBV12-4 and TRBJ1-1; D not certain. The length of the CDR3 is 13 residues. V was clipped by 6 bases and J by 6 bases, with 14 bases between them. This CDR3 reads CASRVTGIAEAFF. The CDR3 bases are TGTGCCAGCAGAGTCACGGGGATCGCTGAAGCTTTCTTT.

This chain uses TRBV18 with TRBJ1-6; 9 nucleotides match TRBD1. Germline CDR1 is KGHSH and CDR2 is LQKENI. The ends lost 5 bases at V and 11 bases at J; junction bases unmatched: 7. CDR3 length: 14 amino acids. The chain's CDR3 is CASSGQGYRAPLHF. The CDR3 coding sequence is TGTGCCAGCTCAGGACAGGGGTATCGTGCACCCCTCCACTTT. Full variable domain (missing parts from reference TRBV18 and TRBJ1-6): NAGVMQNPRHLVRRRGQEARLRCSPMKGHSHVYWYRQLPEEGLKFMVYLQKENIIDESGMPKERFSAEFPKEGPSILRIQQVVRGDSAAYFCASSGQGYRAPLHFGNGTRLTVT.

The CDR3 sequence is CSVRDGVSYEQYF. The CDR3 nucleotides read TGCAGCGTGAGGGACGGCGTCTCCTACGAGCAGTACTTC. This rearrangement joins TRBV29-1 to TRBJ2-7; D tentatively fits TRBD1 or TRBD2 (5 bases each). In germline, CDR1 is SQVTM, CDR2 ANQGSEA. Deletions cut 6 bases from V and 0 bases from J, with 12 bases between. CDR3 size: 13 residues.

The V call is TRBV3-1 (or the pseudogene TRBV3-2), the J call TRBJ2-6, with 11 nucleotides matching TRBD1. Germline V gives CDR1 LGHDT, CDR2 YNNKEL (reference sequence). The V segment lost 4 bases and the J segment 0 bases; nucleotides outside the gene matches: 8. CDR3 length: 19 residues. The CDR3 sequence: CASSLRGQGAISGANVLTF. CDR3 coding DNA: TGTGCCAGCAGCCTCCGAGGACAGGGGGCCATCTCTGGGGCCAACGTCCTGACTTTC.

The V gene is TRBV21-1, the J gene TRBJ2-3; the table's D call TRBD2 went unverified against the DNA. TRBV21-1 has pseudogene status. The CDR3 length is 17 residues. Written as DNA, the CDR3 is TGTGCCAGCAGCCCGTTGAAGCTATCACCTAGCACAGATACGCAGTATTTT. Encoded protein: CASSPLKLSPSTDTQYF.

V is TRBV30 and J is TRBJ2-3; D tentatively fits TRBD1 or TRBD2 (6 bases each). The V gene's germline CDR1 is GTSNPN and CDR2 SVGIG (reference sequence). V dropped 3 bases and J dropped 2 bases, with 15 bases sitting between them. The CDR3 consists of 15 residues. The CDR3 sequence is CAWSRNREATDTQYF. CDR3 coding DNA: TGTGCCTGGAGCAGGAACAGGGAGGCCACAGATACGCAGTATTTT.

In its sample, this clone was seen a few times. For the CDR3, the DNA is TGTGCCAAAGAGGGGGCCAACTATGGCTACACCTTC. It yields the protein CAKEGANYGYTF. The gene calls are TRBV2 and TRBJ1-2; 7 bases agree with TRBD1. The CDR3 has 12 residues. The germline V gene has CDR1 SNHLY and CDR2 FYNNEI. J lost 2 bases, V lost 10 bases, and 4 bases had no gene match.

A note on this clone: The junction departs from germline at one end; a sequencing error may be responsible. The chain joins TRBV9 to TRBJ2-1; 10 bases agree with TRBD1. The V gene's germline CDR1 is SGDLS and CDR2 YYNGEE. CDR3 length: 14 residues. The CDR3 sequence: CASSLGQGFHEQFF. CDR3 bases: TGTGCCAGCAGCTTGGGACAGGGGTTCCATGAGCAATTCTTC.

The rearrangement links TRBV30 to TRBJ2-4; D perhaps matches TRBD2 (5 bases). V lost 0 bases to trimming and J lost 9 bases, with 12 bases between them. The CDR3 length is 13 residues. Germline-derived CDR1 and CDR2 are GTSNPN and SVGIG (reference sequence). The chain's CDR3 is CAWSVDVSGIQYF. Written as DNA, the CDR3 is TGTGCCTGGAGTGTGGACGTGAGCGGCATTCAGTACTTC.

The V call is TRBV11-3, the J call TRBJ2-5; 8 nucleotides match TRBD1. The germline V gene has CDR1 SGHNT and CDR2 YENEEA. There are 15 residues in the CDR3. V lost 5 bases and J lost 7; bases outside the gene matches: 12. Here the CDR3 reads CASSDPGTGVGTQYF. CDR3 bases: TGTGCCAGCAGCGACCCCGGGACAGGCGTAGGGACCCAGTACTTC.

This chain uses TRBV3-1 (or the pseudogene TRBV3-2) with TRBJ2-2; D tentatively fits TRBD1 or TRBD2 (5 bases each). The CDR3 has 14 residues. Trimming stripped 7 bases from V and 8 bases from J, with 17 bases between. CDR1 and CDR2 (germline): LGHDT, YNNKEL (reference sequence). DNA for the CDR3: TGTGCCAGCATTGGGGGATATGTCCTTGGGGAGCTGTTTTTT. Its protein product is CASIGGYVLGELFF.

The DNA of the CDR3 is TGCGCCAGCAGCTTGGGGGGGTCTGCTGAAGCTTTCTTT. It specifies CASSLGGSAEAFF. This sequence joins TRBV5-1 and TRBJ1-1, with D possibly matching TRBD1 (5 bases). Trimming shortened V by 0 bases and J by 6 bases, and 9 bases separated the two germline ends. Germline V lookup: CDR1 SGHRS, CDR2 YFSETQ. This CDR3 has 13 residues.

This chain's CDR3 is CASSTVFLASGRNTGELFF. The CDR3, as DNA: TGTGCCAGTAGTACCGTTTTTCTCGCTAGCGGGCGAAACACCGGGGAGCTGTTTTTT. This chain connects TRBV19 to TRBJ2-2; 8 nucleotides line up with TRBD2. This CDR3 region has 19 residues. V trimming: 4 bases; J trimming: 2 bases; junction bases outside the gene matches: 15. Germline V gene sequence: CDR1 LNHDA, CDR2 SQIVND (reference sequence).

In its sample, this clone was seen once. This chain's CDR3 is CASSERGNTEAFF. In nucleotides, the CDR3 is TGTGCCAGCAGTGAACGGGGGAACACTGAAGCTTTCTTT. This chain connects TRBV6-1 to TRBJ1-1; D uncertain. Germline V gene sequence: CDR1 MNHNS, CDR2 SASEGT. Trimming took off 2 bases at V and 1 base at J, with 5 bases between the two ends. The CDR3 contains 13 residues.

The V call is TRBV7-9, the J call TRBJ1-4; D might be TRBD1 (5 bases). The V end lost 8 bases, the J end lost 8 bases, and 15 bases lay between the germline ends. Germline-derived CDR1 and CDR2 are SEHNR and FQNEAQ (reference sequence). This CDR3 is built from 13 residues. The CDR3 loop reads CASGLGTHEKLFF. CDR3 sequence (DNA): TGTGCCAGCGGTCTCGGGACCCACGAAAAACTGTTTTTT.

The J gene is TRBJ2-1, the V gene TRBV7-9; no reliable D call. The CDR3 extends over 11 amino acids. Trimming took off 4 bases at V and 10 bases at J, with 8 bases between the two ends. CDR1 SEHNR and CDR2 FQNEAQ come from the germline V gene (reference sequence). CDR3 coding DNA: TGTGCCAGCAGCTCCCTCGCGGAGCAGTTCTTC. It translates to CASSSLAEQFF.

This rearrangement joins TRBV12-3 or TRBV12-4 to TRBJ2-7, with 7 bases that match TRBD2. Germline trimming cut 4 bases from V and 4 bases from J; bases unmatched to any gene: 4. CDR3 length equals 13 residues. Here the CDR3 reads CASSWAAGYEQYF. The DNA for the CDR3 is TGTGCCAGCAGTTGGGCAGCGGGGTACGAGCAGTACTTC.

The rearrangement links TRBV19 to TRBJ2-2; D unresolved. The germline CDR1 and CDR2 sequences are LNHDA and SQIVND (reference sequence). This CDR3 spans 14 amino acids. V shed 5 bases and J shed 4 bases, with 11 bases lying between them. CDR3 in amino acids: CASSSRAFTGELFF. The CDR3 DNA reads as TGTGCCAGTAGTTCCCGGGCCTTCACCGGGGAGCTGTTTTTT.

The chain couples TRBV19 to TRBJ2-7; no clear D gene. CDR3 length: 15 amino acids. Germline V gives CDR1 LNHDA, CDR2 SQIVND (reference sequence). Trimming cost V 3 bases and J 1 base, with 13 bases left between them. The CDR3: CASSMADDPSYEQYV. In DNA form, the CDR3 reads TGTGCCAGTAGTATGGCAGATGACCCGTCCTACGAGCAGTACGTC.

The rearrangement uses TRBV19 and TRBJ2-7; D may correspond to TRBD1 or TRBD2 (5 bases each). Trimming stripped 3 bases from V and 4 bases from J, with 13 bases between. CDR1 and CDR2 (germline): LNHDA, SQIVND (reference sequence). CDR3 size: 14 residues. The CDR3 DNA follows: TGTGCCAGTAGTATTCCGACGGGACCTTACGAGCAGTACTTC. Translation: CASSIPTGPYEQYF.